Presented here are 27 T cell receptor beta chains from one specimen sequenced in a study of CD4 T cells in relation to SARS-CoV-2 and coronaviruses. Repertoires were generated with immunoSEQ multiplex PCR, while TCRdb's copy carries only in-frame clones and drops some. Altogether about 20,000 clones are present, around 66% being singletons, with the ten largest covering approximately 11%. The unexposed donors gave CD4+ T cells in about 2010-2019, prior to COVID-19. CD4+ T cells were isolated from the cells after 10 days of culture. Their cognate antigens are unknown. The specimen sequenced was CD4+ T cells from PBMCs, cultured in vitro. The receptors were gathered from a human donor in good health.

This chain joins TRBV5-1 and TRBJ1-4, with TRBD1 matching over 10 bases. CDR1 SGHRS and CDR2 YFSETQ come from the germline V gene. The CDR3 extends over 14 amino acids. V shed 0 bases and J 7 bases; nucleotides not matched to a gene: 0. The CDR3 protein is CASSLGQGAEKLFF. For the CDR3, the DNA is TGCGCCAGCAGCTTGGGACAGGGGGCTGAAAAACTGTTTTTT.

The chain uses TRBV4-3 and TRBJ1-1; D may be TRBD1 (6 bases). V was shortened by 1 base and J by 11 bases, with 14 bases between the two germline ends. Looked up from germline, CDR1 is LGHNA and CDR2 is YSLEER. CDR3 length: 13 amino acids. The DNA of the CDR3 is TGCGCCAGCAGCCAAGCCCTCCGAGGGGGGGCTTTCTTT. Encoded protein: CASSQALRGGAFF.

This clone was counted once. The rearrangement uses TRBV5-1 and TRBJ1-2; 9 bases align to TRBD1. Germline CDR1 is SGHRS and CDR2 is YFSETQ. This CDR3 comprises 16 residues. The ends lost 4 bases at V and 2 bases at J; junction bases unmatched: 9. CDR3 nucleotides: TGCGCCAGCAGCACGAGGGACAGGGTGGGGAACTATGGCTACACCTTC. The encoded protein is CASSTRDRVGNYGYTF.

V gene TRBV10-3 combines with J gene TRBJ1-1; a possible D gene is TRBD1 (5 bases). The CDR3 contains 14 residues. Germline-derived CDR1 and CDR2 are ENHRY and SYGVKD. The V end lost 2 bases, the J end lost 8 bases, and 15 bases lay between the germline ends. The CDR3 sequence is CAISEPARGGEAFF. CDR3 bases: TGTGCCATCAGTGAGCCAGCCCGTGGGGGAGAAGCTTTCTTT.

The rearrangement links TRBV15 to TRBJ2-5; 8 positions match TRBD1. The CDR3 runs 15 residues. V lost 0 bases, J lost 4 bases, and 4 bases stayed unmatched. Germline CDR1 LNHNV, CDR2 YYDKDF (reference sequence). The CDR3 is CATSRDRGTGETQYF. The CDR3 coding sequence is TGTGCCACCAGCAGAGATCGCGGGACAGGAGAGACCCAGTACTTC.

The gene calls are TRBV7-2 and TRBJ2-5; the D is unclear. The CDR3 length is 14 residues. Trimming stripped 0 bases from V and 10 bases from J, with 15 bases between. The germline CDR1 and CDR2 sequences are SGHTA and FQGNSA. CDR3 sequence: CASSLAWQADNQYF. The CDR3 coding sequence is TGTGCCAGCAGCTTAGCGTGGCAGGCCGATAACCAGTACTTC.

The chain joins TRBV5-1 to TRBJ2-7, with TRBD2 identical over 9 bases. Germline V gives CDR1 SGHRS, CDR2 YFSETQ. Trimming cost V 4 bases and J 4 bases; bases outside gene matches: 3. The CDR3 has 13 residues. The CDR3 region has the DNA TGCGCCAGCAGCGCGGGAGGGCCTTACGAGCAGTACTTC. This sequence encodes CASSAGGPYEQYF.

The table lists this clone with a few counts. Germline and junction disagree at one end, which may indicate a read error. CDR3 sequence (DNA): TGTGCCAGCAGCCGGAGACTAGCGGGGGATGTCTTC. Encoded protein: CASSRRLAGDVF. The J gene is TRBJ2-1, the V gene TRBV5-6; the match to TRBD2 covers 12 bases. Germline values: CDR1 SGHDT, CDR2 YYEEEE. The CDR3 has 12 residues.

V usage is TRBV7-2 and J usage is TRBJ1-4; D is uncertain. The CDR3 is made up of 15 amino acids. From germline, CDR1 is SGHTA and CDR2 FQGNSA. The V gene lost 3 bases and the J gene lost 4 bases, with 12 bases spanning the gap. The CDR3 DNA reads as TGTGCCAGCAGCTTGAACGGAGGAAGTAATGAAAAACTGTTTTTT. The encoded protein is CASSLNGGSNEKLFF.

This clone has only a few counts. This chain uses TRBV3-1 (or the pseudogene TRBV3-2) with TRBJ1-1; 7 nucleotides line up with TRBD1. Germline CDR1 LGHDT, CDR2 YNNKEL (reference sequence). The CDR3 has 16 amino acids. Losses at the gene ends were 0 bases for V and 5 bases for J; bases not matched to a gene: 9. Here the CDR3 reads CASSQEQGRMSTEAFF. CDR3 DNA sequence: TGTGCCAGCAGCCAAGAACAGGGGCGGATGAGTACTGAAGCTTTCTTT.

The CDR3 coding sequence is TGTGCCAGTAGTACCACAGGGTGGGGAAACACCATATATTTT. Residues: CASSTTGWGNTIYF. The V gene is TRBV19, the J gene TRBJ1-3, with a possible D match to TRBD1 (6 bases). Between the trimmed V and J ends, which lost 4 bases and 4 bases, there was a span of 11 bases. CDR1 LNHDA and CDR2 SQIVND come from the germline V gene (reference sequence). The CDR3 has 14 amino acids.

This clone has just one count. DNA for the CDR3: TGTGCCAGTAGTATCACGATGAACACTGAAGCTTTCTTT. This sequence encodes CASSITMNTEAFF. The chain carries TRBV19 and TRBJ1-1, with D uncertain. Trimming pared 3 bases from V and 0 bases from J, leaving 5 bases between. This CDR3 is 13 amino acids long. Germline values: CDR1 LNHDA, CDR2 SQIVND (reference sequence).

The chain recombines TRBV18 with TRBJ2-5, with 8 bases that match TRBD1. The V gene end was trimmed by 3 bases and the J gene end by 1 base; junction bases not matched to a gene: 1. This CDR3 has 14 residues. Germline loops: CDR1 KGHSH, CDR2 LQKENI. CDR3 coding DNA: TGTGCCAGCTCACCGGACAGGGTCCAAGAGACCCAGTACTTC. This translates into CASSPDRVQETQYF.

The chain joins TRBV10-3 to TRBJ2-2, with a possible D match to TRBD2 (6 bases). V lost 0 bases and J lost 6, with 14 bases in between. The CDR3 length is 16 residues. CDR1 is ENHRY and CDR2 is SYGVKD in the germline V gene. The CDR3 nucleotides read TGTGCCATCAGTGAGTCCGCCGTCCGGGGGTCCGGGGAGCTGTTTTTT. Amino acids: CAISESAVRGSGELFF.

The chain employs TRBV23-1 and TRBJ2-6; the match to TRBD1 covers 8 bases. TRBV23-1 is placed among ORFs of uncertain function. There are 18 residues in the CDR3. Trimming removed 6 bases from V and 0 bases from J; junction bases left unmatched: 10. CDR3 protein: CASSEDRALSSGANVLTF. As DNA, the CDR3 is TGCGCCAGCAGCGAGGACAGGGCGTTAAGCTCTGGGGCCAACGTCCTGACTTTC.

The chain uses TRBV4-3 and TRBJ2-1; 9 bases align to TRBD2. The germline gives CDR1 LGHNA, CDR2 YSLEER. CDR3 length equals 16 residues. J lost 5 bases, V lost 1 base, and 6 bases had no gene match. The CDR3 loop reads CASSQGASGTDNEQFF. CDR3 in DNA: TGCGCCAGCAGCCAAGGAGCTAGCGGGACCGACAATGAGCAGTTCTTC.

This clone was recorded a few times. V is TRBV3-1 (or the pseudogene TRBV3-2) and J is TRBJ1-1; D ambiguous. Between the trimmed V and J ends, which lost 6 bases and 0 bases, there was a span of 8 bases. CDR1 and CDR2 from the germline V gene are LGHDT and YNNKEL (reference sequence). The CDR3 spans 13 residues. The CDR3 loop is CASRLGLNTEAFF. As DNA, the CDR3 is TGTGCCAGCAGACTGGGCTTGAACACTGAAGCTTTCTTT.

The chain combines TRBV7-9 with TRBJ1-2; D is undetermined. Trimming removed 5 bases at V and 3 bases at J, with 10 bases between. The CDR3 totals 13 residues. Per germline, CDR1 SEHNR and CDR2 FQNEAQ (reference sequence). The CDR3 region is CASSLEQYYGYTF. The CDR3 DNA sequence: TGTGCCAGCAGCCTAGAACAGTACTATGGCTACACCTTC.

V is TRBV11-2 and J is TRBJ2-3, with D unresolved. Germline V gives CDR1 SGHAT, CDR2 FQNNGV. Trimming pared 1 base from V and 4 bases from J, leaving 0 bases between. This CDR3 has 11 amino acids. DNA for the CDR3: TGTGCCAGCAGCTTAGCAGATACGCAGTATTTT. Its protein is CASSLADTQYF.

This chain connects TRBV19 to TRBJ2-3; D is perhaps TRBD1 or TRBD2 (5 bases each). The CDR3 totals 11 residues. The V and J ends lost 9 bases and 2 bases respectively, with 6 bases between them. Germline loops: CDR1 LNHDA, CDR2 SQIVND (reference sequence). In DNA form, the CDR3 reads TGTGCCAGCGGGACCACAGATACGCAGTATTTT. Translation: CASGTTDTQYF.

The chain recombines TRBV30 with TRBJ1-4; D is ambiguous. Germline values: CDR1 GTSNPN, CDR2 SVGIG (reference sequence). V lost 0 bases, J lost 8 bases, and 7 bases lay in between. This CDR3 spans 12 amino acids. Here the CDR3 reads CAWSVLREKLFF. The CDR3 bases are TGTGCCTGGAGTGTACTAAGGGAAAAACTGTTTTTT.

V and J are TRBV5-1 and TRBJ2-7, with D perhaps TRBD1 or TRBD2 (5 bases each). The CDR3 sequence is 14 residues long. Trimming pared 5 bases from V and 3 bases from J, leaving 15 bases between. Germline V CDR1 and CDR2: SGHRS, YFSETQ. This chain's CDR3 is CASRAGTDYYEQYF. The CDR3 nucleotides are TGCGCCAGCAGAGCCGGGACCGACTACTACGAGCAGTACTTC.

This clone was seen only a few times. V gene TRBV7-2 combines with J gene TRBJ1-2; D remains unclear. Trimming cost V 3 bases and J 2 bases, with 7 bases left between them. The germline V gene encodes CDR1 SGHTA and CDR2 FQGNSA. This CDR3 contains 13 residues. CDR3 DNA: TGTGCCAGCAGCTTTGGATACAACTATGGCTACACCTTC. Protein sequence: CASSFGYNYGYTF.

The genes are TRBV6-4 and TRBJ1-2; D not resolved. Germline V gene lookup returns CDR1 MRHNA and CDR2 SNTAGT. The CDR3 runs to 14 residues. The germline V and J ends were trimmed by 2 bases and 8 bases, with 15 bases remaining between them. Here the CDR3 reads CASSDRGWGGGYTF. The CDR3, as DNA: TGTGCCAGCAGTGACCGCGGCTGGGGAGGCGGCTACACCTTC.

This chain uses TRBV5-1 with TRBJ2-7; 7 bases map to TRBD1. Germline CDR1 is SGHRS and CDR2 is YFSETQ. J lost 2 bases, V lost 5 bases, and 4 bases had no gene match. The CDR3 totals 13 residues. The CDR3 sequence is CASRPGQTYEQYF. In DNA form, the CDR3 reads TGCGCCAGCAGACCGGGACAGACCTACGAGCAGTACTTC.

The rearrangement uses TRBV9 and TRBJ2-4, with 11 positions matching TRBD2. This CDR3 spans 14 amino acids. Germline lookup yields CDR1 SGDLS and CDR2 YYNGEE. With 3 bases clipped from V and 8 bases from J, the junction kept 4 bases outside the gene matches. The CDR3 is CASSETSGTDIQYF. The DNA of the CDR3 is TGTGCCAGCAGCGAGACTAGCGGGACTGACATTCAGTACTTC.

The CDR3 loop reads CASSEGAGDPHPETQYF. CDR3 nucleotides: TGTGCCAGCAGTGAGGGAGCAGGGGATCCCCATCCGGAGACCCAGTACTTC. V usage is TRBV25-1 and J usage is TRBJ2-5; tentative D call: TRBD1 (6 bases). Germline CDR1 MGHDK, CDR2 SYGVNS. The CDR3 extends over 17 amino acids. The V and J ends lost 3 bases and 5 bases respectively, with 22 bases between them.